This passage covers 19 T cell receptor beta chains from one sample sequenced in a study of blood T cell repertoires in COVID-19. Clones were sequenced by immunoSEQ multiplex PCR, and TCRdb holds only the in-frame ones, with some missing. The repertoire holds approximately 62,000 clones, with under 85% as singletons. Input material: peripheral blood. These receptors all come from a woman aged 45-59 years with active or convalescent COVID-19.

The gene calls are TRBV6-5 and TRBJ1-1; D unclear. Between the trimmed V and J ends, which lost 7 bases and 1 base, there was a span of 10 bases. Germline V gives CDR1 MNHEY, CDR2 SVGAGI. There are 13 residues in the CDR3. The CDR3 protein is CASILEGNTEAFF. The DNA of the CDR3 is TGTGCCAGCATATTAGAGGGGAACACTGAAGCTTTCTTT.

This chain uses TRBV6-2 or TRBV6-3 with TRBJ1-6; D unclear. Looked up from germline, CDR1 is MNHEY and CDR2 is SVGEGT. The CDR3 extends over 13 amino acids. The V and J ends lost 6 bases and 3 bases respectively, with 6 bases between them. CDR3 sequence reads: CASSRSYNSPLHF. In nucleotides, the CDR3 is TGTGCCAGCAGCAGGAGCTATAATTCACCCCTCCACTTT.

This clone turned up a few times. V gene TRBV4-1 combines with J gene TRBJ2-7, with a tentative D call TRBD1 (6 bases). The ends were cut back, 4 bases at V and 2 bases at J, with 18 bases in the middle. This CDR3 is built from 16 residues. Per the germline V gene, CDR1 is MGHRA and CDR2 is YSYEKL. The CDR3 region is CASSLRGYSEAYEQYF. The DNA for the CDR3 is TGCGCCAGCAGCCTAAGGGGGTACTCAGAGGCCTACGAGCAGTACTTC.

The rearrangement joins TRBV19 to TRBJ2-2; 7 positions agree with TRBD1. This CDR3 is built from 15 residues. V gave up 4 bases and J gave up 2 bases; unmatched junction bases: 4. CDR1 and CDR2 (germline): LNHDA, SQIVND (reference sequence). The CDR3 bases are TGTGCCAGTAGTAGCTTAGGGGGCAACACCGGGGAGCTGTTTTTT. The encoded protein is CASSSLGGNTGELFF.

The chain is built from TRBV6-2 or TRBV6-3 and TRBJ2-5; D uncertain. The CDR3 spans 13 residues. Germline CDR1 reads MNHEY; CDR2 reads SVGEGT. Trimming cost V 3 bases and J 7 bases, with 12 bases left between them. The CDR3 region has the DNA TGTGCCAGCAGTTATGGCCAGACGGGGACCCAGTACTTC. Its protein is CASSYGQTGTQYF.

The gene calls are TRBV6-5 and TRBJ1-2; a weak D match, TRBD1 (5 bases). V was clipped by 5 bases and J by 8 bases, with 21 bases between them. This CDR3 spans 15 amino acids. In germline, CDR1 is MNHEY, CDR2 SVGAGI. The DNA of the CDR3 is TGTGCCAGCAGTAGTGTTGGGGCAGATCCTATGGGCTACACCTTC. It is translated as CASSSVGADPMGYTF.

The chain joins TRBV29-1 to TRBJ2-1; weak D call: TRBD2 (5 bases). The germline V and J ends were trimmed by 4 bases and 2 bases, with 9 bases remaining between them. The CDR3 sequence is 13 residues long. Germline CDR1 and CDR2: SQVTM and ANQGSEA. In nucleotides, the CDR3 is TGCAGCGTTGGCAGTAGCGCCTACAATGAGCAGTTCTTC. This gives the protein CSVGSSAYNEQFF.

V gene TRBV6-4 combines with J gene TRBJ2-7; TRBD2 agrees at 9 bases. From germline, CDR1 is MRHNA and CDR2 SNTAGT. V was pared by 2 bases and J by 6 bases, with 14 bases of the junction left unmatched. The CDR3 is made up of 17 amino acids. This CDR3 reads CASSDGLAGADATEQYF. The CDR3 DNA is TGTGCCAGCAGTGACGGTTTAGCGGGAGCCGATGCTACCGAGCAGTACTTC.

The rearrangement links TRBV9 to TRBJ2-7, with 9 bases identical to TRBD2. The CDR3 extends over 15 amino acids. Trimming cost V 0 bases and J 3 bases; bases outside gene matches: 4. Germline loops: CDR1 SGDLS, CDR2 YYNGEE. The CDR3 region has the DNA TGTGCCAGCAGCGTAGGAGCGGGAGGTATCTACGAGCAGTACTTC. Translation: CASSVGAGGIYEQYF.

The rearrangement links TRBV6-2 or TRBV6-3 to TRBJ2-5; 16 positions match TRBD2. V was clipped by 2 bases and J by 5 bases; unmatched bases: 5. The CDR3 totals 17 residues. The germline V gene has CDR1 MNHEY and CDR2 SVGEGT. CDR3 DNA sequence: TGTGCCAGCAGTTACGGCCCGGGACTAGCGGGAGGGGAGACCCAGTACTTC. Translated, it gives CASSYGPGLAGGETQYF.

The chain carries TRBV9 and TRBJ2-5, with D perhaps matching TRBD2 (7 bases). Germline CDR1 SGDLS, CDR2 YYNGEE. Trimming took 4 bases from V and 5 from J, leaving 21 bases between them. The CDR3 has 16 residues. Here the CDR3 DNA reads TGTGCCAGCAGCCTCCGGGGGGCAGGCCAATGGGAGACCCAGTACTTC. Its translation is CASSLRGAGQWETQYF.

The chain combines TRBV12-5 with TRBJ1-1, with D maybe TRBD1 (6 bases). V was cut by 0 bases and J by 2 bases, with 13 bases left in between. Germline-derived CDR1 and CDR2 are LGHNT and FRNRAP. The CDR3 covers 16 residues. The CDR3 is CASGLVAGQSNTEAFF. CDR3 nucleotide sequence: TGTGCTAGTGGTTTGGTAGCCGGACAGAGCAACACTGAAGCTTTCTTT.

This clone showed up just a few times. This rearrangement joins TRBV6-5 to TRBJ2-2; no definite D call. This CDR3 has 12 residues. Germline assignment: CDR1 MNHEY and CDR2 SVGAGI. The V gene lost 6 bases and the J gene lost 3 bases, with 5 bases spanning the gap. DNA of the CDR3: TGTGCCAGCAGCCTTTACACCGGGGAGCTGTTTTTT. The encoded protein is CASSLYTGELFF.

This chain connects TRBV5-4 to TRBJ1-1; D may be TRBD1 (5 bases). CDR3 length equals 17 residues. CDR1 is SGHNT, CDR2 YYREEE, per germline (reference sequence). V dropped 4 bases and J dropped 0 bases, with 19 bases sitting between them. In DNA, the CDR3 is TGTGCCAGCAGCCTCCCGACAGCTCTTTCAATGAACACTGAAGCTTTCTTT. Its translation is CASSLPTALSMNTEAFF.

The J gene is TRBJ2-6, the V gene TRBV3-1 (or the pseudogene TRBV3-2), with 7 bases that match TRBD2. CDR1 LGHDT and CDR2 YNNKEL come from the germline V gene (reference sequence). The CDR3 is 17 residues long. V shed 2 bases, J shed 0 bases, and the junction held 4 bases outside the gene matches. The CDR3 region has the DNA TGTGCCAGCAGCCAAAAAGGCGGGGGCTCTGGGGCCAACGTCCTGACTTTC. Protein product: CASSQKGGGSGANVLTF.

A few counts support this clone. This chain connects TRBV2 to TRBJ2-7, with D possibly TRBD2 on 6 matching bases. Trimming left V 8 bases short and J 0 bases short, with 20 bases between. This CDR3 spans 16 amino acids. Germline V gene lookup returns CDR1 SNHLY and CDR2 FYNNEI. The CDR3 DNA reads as TGTGCCAGCGTTGAAGGTTATTCTAGCGACTCCTACGAGCAGTACTTC. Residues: CASVEGYSSDSYEQYF.

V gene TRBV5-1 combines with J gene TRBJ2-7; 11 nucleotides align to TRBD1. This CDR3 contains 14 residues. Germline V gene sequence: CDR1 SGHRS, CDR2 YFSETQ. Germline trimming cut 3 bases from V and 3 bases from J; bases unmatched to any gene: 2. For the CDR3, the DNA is TGCGCCAGCAGCTCCGGGACAGGGGGCTACGAGCAGTACTTC. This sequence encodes CASSSGTGGYEQYF.

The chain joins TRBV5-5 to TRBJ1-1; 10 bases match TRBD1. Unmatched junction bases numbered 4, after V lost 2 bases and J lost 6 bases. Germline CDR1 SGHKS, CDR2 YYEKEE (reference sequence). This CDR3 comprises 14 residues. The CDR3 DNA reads TGTGCCAGCAGCTTCCGGGACAGGGGATCTGAAGCTTTCTTT. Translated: CASSFRDRGSEAFF.

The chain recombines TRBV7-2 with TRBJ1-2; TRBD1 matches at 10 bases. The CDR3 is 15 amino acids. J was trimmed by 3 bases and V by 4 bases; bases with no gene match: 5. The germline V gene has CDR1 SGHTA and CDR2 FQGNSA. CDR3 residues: CASSSWDRGDYGYTF. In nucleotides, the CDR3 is TGTGCCAGCAGCTCTTGGGACAGGGGTGACTATGGCTACACCTTC.